The 13 T cell receptor beta chains below all came from one sample that was sequenced in a study of OX40 agonist ivuxolimab in advanced cancers. Assay used: immunoSEQ multiplex PCR; TCRdb lists only in-frame clones, some missing. This repertoire shows about 84,000 clones, 84% found once; its top ten account for under 3.5%. Sequencing used CD4+ or CD8+ T cells sorted from blood, obtained in a trial of the OX40 agonist ivuxolimab. The origin of the receptors is an adult with an advanced solid tumor such as melanoma, head and neck, liver or kidney cancer.

The V and J genes are TRBV19 and TRBJ1-5, with 7 bases identical to TRBD1. With V trimmed by 3 bases and J by 3 bases, 8 bases remained unmatched. This CDR3 region has 16 residues. Germline values: CDR1 LNHDA, CDR2 SQIVND (reference sequence). The CDR3 region is CASSITQGFPNQPQHF. The DNA for the CDR3 is TGTGCCAGTAGTATTACACAGGGGTTCCCCAATCAGCCCCAGCATTTT.

For this clone: An end of the junction does not agree with germline; a read error may underlie this. This chain links TRBV18 with TRBJ1-4, with D uncertain. CDR1 and CDR2 (germline): KGHSH, LQKENI. This CDR3 has 16 amino acids. CDR3 amino acids: CASSPKRTELNENLFF. The CDR3 coding sequence is TGTGCCAGCTCACCAAAAAGGACGGAACTTAATGAAAACCTGTTTTTT.

The chain uses TRBV10-3 and TRBJ1-2, with 8 bases lining up with TRBD1. CDR1 and CDR2 from the germline V gene are ENHRY and SYGVKD. The CDR3 sequence is 15 residues long. V dropped 6 bases and J dropped 2; count of bases not matched to a gene: 8. CDR3 DNA: TGTGCCATCAGACCACCGGGACAGGAGAACTATGGCTACACCTTC. Translating gives CAIRPPGQENYGYTF.

The chain has TRBV18 and TRBJ2-1; possible D gene TRBD1, 6 bases. The CDR3 is 14 amino acids. Germline V lookup: CDR1 KGHSH, CDR2 LQKENI. The V and J ends lost 0 bases and 4 bases respectively, with 7 bases between them. DNA for the CDR3: TGTGCCAGCTCACCACCTGACAGGTACAATGAGCAGTTCTTC. Translation: CASSPPDRYNEQFF.

This clone was seen just once. The chain carries TRBV5-4 and TRBJ2-5; 12 positions match TRBD2. Germline CDR1 reads SGHNT; CDR2 reads YYREEE (reference sequence). This CDR3 region has 15 residues. Trimming cost V 4 bases and J 2 bases; bases outside gene matches: 3. The CDR3 spells CASSRTSGAQETQYF. The CDR3 DNA follows: TGTGCCAGCAGCCGGACTAGCGGGGCTCAAGAGACCCAGTACTTC.

The V and J genes are TRBV6-6 and TRBJ1-1; D unresolved. Germline V gene data show CDR1 as MNHNY and CDR2 as SVGAGI (reference sequence). The CDR3 runs 13 residues. V gave up 4 bases and J gave up 1 base, with 7 bases separating them. The CDR3 here is CASSLDWNTEAFF. CDR3 coding DNA: TGTGCCAGCAGTTTAGATTGGAACACTGAAGCTTTCTTT.

The chain combines TRBV9 with TRBJ2-6; no definite D call. CDR3 length: 15 residues. In germline, CDR1 is SGDLS, CDR2 YYNGEE. V lost 0 bases and J 4 bases, leaving 8 bases between the germline ends. CDR3 residues: CASSVESDGANVLTF. In DNA, the CDR3 is TGTGCCAGCAGCGTAGAGTCGGACGGGGCCAACGTCCTGACTTTC.

The V call is TRBV4-2, the J call TRBJ1-4; weak D call: TRBD1 (6 bases). The CDR3 totals 16 residues. The germline V and J ends were trimmed by 4 bases and 0 bases, with 12 bases remaining between them. Germline-derived CDR1 and CDR2 are LGHNA and YNFKEQ. The chain's CDR3 is CASSLGTPATNEKLFF. The DNA of the CDR3 is TGTGCCAGCAGCCTGGGGACACCCGCAACTAATGAAAAACTGTTTTTT.

The rearrangement links TRBV4-1 to TRBJ1-3; D is ambiguous. The CDR3 has 15 residues. Germline lookup yields CDR1 MGHRA and CDR2 YSYEKL. Trimming cost V 1 base and J 2 bases, with 9 bases left between them. DNA for the CDR3: TGCGCCAGCAGCCAAGGGGAGTTGACTGGAAACACCATATATTTT. Protein sequence: CASSQGELTGNTIYF.

The chain recombines TRBV5-1 with TRBJ1-1; D is uncertain. Germline values: CDR1 SGHRS, CDR2 YFSETQ. The CDR3 consists of 14 residues. With 2 bases removed from V and 2 bases from J, the gap between germline ends came to 10 bases. The CDR3 nucleotides read TGCGCCAGCAGCTTTACAAACAGTAACACTGAAGCTTTCTTT. Translated: CASSFTNSNTEAFF.

The table lists this clone with a few counts. The chain is built from TRBV2 and TRBJ2-3; 12 bases are a match to TRBD1. The CDR3 runs 17 residues. Germline trimming cut 7 bases from V and 6 bases from J; bases unmatched to any gene: 14. Germline CDR1 reads SNHLY; CDR2 reads FYNNEI. CDR3 bases: TGTGCCAGCACCACGCCTCTCGGGACAGGGGGCGCGGATACGCAGTATTTT. Translated, it gives CASTTPLGTGGADTQYF.

This rearrangement joins TRBV14 to TRBJ2-1; TRBD1 aligns across 7 bases. CDR3 size: 15 residues. V lost 4 bases, J lost 4 bases, and 7 bases stayed unmatched. Germline-derived CDR1 and CDR2 are SGHDN and FVKESK. CDR3: CASSPPGQPYNEQFF. The CDR3 DNA reads TGTGCCAGCAGCCCACCGGGACAGCCTTACAATGAGCAGTTCTTC. Full variable domain (missing parts from reference TRBV14 and TRBJ2-1): EAGVTQFPSHSVIEKGQTVTLRCDPISGHDNLYWYRRVMGKEIKFLLHFVKESKQDESGMPNNRFLAERTGGTYSTLKVQPAELEDSGVYFCASSPPGQPYNEQFFGPGTRLTVL.

The chain is built from TRBV18 and TRBJ1-1; unclear D gene. The CDR3 is made up of 15 amino acids. Germline CDR1 reads KGHSH; CDR2 reads LQKENI. V shed 3 bases and J shed 4 bases, with 15 bases lying between them. CDR3 nucleotide sequence: TGTGCCAGCTCACCGTCCTCGGCATCCCTCACTGAAGCTTTCTTT. Translation gives CASSPSSASLTEAFF.